The sequence of this T cell receptor (beta chain) was determined in a study of T cell repertoires in cytomegalovirus infection. Study-level background: In the study, CMV epitopes included recently identified HLA-C-restricted and well-studied HLA-B-restricted ones. Indications came from public TCR beta signatures; they pointed to CMV infection and to a matching HLA type. General study results and limits: Predominance within the ex vivo response was attributable to HLA-C-restricted CMV-specific TCR beta clonotypes. The study identified carriers of CMV plus the relevant HLA from cumulative public TCR beta family frequency.

A single record per CDR3 protein comes from TCRdb applying MiXCR to the reads. The table has 200,000 to 250,000 distinct CDR3 sequences, 35% to 45% seen once. With 2 bases clipped from V and 8 bases from J, the junction kept 7 bases outside the gene matches. From germline, CDR1 is SGHTA and CDR2 FQGTGA. CDR3 length: 15 amino acids. For this clonotype: The antigen remains undetermined.

The rearrangement uses TRBV7-3 and TRBJ2-1; 9 bases map to TRBD1. The source of this sequence is a human donor in good health (CMV status not recorded). Some clones in this sample may be carry-over from other donors' samples. Sequenced here: CD8+ T cells from cultured PBMCs, sampled from culture after CMV antigen stimulation. CDR3 sequence (DNA): TGTGCCAGCAGCTTATCCGGGACAGGGTGGGATGAGCAGTTCTTC. Protein product: CASSLSGTGWDEQFF.